This section outlines one T cell receptor (beta chain) sequence together with its context. Its antigen is undetermined. This entry belongs to a study of shared clonotypes between healthy human individuals. Whole-study results and caveats: Clonotypes shared by all four donors outscored non-shared clonotypes in generation probability. Sorted-subset samples were not fully sequenced, rarefaction indicated.

CD45RO negativity and positive selection for CCR7 defined naive CD8 cells, a population that excluded terminally differentiated effector memory CD45RA+ cells. In the original analysis: Filtering of immunoSEQ junctional sequences could not match full-length read filtering. Sequencing used immunoSEQ multiplex PCR; TCRdb keeps in-frame clones, though not all of them. V, J and clone size were drawn from that table, and D and trimming were deduced from the DNA. The sample shows some 630,000 clones, approximately 96% of them seen only once. The material sequenced was naive CD8+ T cells sorted from blood. This clonotype was sampled from a woman aged 25 to 39 in good health.

The CDR3 loop is CASRHPTGQAYNEQFF. For the CDR3, the DNA is TGTGCCAGCAGACACCCGACAGGGCAGGCCTACAATGAGCAGTTCTTC. This rearrangement joins TRBV28 to TRBJ2-1, with 7 bases that match TRBD1. Germline V gives CDR1 MDHEN, CDR2 SYDVKM. J gave up 2 bases and V 6 bases, and 10 bases lay outside the gene matches. The length of the CDR3 is 16 residues.